This T cell receptor beta chain was sequenced for a study of blood T cells in healthy people across ages. General study results and limits: Among long-lived donors, naive CD4+ cells were more numerous and diversity higher than in aged donors.

CDR3 length equals 14 residues. Germline CDR1 and CDR2: ENHRY and SYGVKD. Unmatched junction bases numbered 3, after V lost 6 bases and J lost 1 base. Through a sample-barcoded 5' primer and a J-beta primer mix, a second PCR was run for roughly 7 to 12 cycles. Every cDNA was tagged by a template-switch adaptor with 12 random nucleotides. Using its own MiXCR run on the 5' RACE reads, TCRdb lists one record per CDR3 protein. The table records fewer than 2,000,000 distinct CDR3 sequences, more than 35% of them present only once. This clonotype has just a few counts. Its antigen is undetermined. The J gene is TRBJ2-3, the V gene TRBV10-3; 8 bases align to TRBD1. The sequence came from a human donor in good health. The source material was blood. The CDR3, as DNA: TGTGCCATCAGCACAGGGGGTGGCACAGATACGCAGTATTTT. Protein: CAISTGGGTDTQYF.